The present TCR beta chain was sequenced within a study of blood T cell repertoires in COVID-19. Overall study context: From the United States, Italy and Spain came samples of acute and convalescent COVID-19. PBMCs, B-cell-depleted T cells, or T cells provided the cDNA or gDNA that made up the material.

Libraries were prepared by immunoSEQ multiplex PCR; TCRdb keeps only in-frame clonotypes and omits some of them. The sample has roughly 280,000 clones, 70% to 90% seen once. Germline CDR1 reads MGHRA; CDR2 reads YSYEKL. The CDR3 length is 14 residues. The trim removed 6 bases at V and 5 bases at J, leaving 9 bases unmatched. The sequence was collected from a man aged 55 to 70 who had recovered from COVID-19. The chain combines TRBV4-1 with TRBJ2-7, with 8 bases matching TRBD1. Sequencing was done on a sample of peripheral blood. The CDR3 coding sequence is TGCGCCAGCAGGCCCGGGCCAGGGGGCCACGAGCAGTACTTC. Protein: CASRPGPGGHEQYF.